This T cell receptor (beta chain) came from a study of blood T cells in healthy people across ages. Alongside a J-beta primer mix, a sample-barcoded 5' primer served in a second PCR lasting roughly 7 to 11 cycles. The authors tagged each cDNA molecule using a template-switch adaptor with 12 random nucleotides. TCRdb itself ran the 5' RACE reads through MiXCR, one entry per CDR3 protein. This table holds about 640,000 distinct CDR3 sequences, approximately 59% found once. V lost 6 bases and J lost 4, with 15 bases in between. Germline CDR1 DFQATT, CDR2 SNEGSKA (reference sequence). CDR3 length: 13 amino acids. Whole-study findings and limits: Possibly, changes in expanded clonotypes were confounded because donor CMV status was unknown. Comparison with aged donors showed that long-lived donors had more naive CD4+ cells and higher diversity.

This clonotype was observed at least ten times. Its antigen is undetermined. This may be a read error: a much more frequent sequence differs by one nucleotide. The clonotype originates from a man aged 55-75 years in good health. The J gene is TRBJ1-2, the V gene TRBV20-1; D possibly corresponds to TRBD1 (5 bases). Sequenced input: blood. The CDR3 sequence: CSARRGTIYGYTF. CDR3 in DNA: TGCAGTGCCCGGCGGGGGACCATCTATGGCTACACCTTC.